Listed below are T cell receptor beta chains from one sample, sequenced in a study of blood T cell repertoires in COVID-19. TCRdb keeps only in-frame clones here, not all; method: immunoSEQ multiplex PCR. Of 310,000 or so clones detected, around 86% appear once; the ten largest clones hold over 1%. The sequenced material came from peripheral blood. These TCRs come from a man between 65 and 85 years old with acute or convalescent COVID-19. Each CDR3 is given with its conserved first and last residue. D genes are given only for firm matches. Size is omitted from some rows. Given values are once, few, many or a class for expanded clones.

clone_size j_call d_call v_call cdr3_nt cdr3_aa
- TRBJ2-1 TRBD2 TRBV6-6 TGTGCCAGCAGCGGGGGGGCCAATGAGCAGTTCTTC CASSGGANEQFF
- TRBJ1-3 - TRBV5-5 TGTGCCAGCAGCCCCGGGGGGGCCCATGGAAACACCATATATTTT CASSPGGAHGNTIYF
- TRBJ1-6 - TRBV5-4 TGTGCCAGCAGCTTGAACAGACAATCACCCCTCCACTTT CASSLNRQSPLHF
- TRBJ2-7 - TRBV6-5 TGTGCCAGCAGCCCCCAAGGAGGCCAGTCCTACGAGCAGTACTTC CASSPQGGQSYEQYF
- TRBJ2-1 - TRBV14 TGTGCCAGCAGCCATAGAGACGGACTAAACTCCTACAATGAGCAGTTCTTC CASSHRDGLNSYNEQFF
- TRBJ2-1 - TRBV3-1/TRBV3-2 TGTGCCAGCAGTCTCGGGGGAGAGGGGATCAATGAGCAGTTCTTC CASSLGGEGINEQFF
- TRBJ1-2 TRBD1 TRBV4-2 TGTGCCAGCAGCCAGACAGGGGGCCTTAACTATGGCTACACCTTC CASSQTGGLNYGYTF
- TRBJ2-7 TRBD2 TRBV5-5 TGTGCCAGCAGCGTCCGACTAGCGGGGGGTATCTACGAGCAGTACTTC CASSVRLAGGIYEQYF
- TRBJ2-7 - TRBV10-3 TGTGCCATCAGCCTAGGGCCCCGGGGGAACTACGAGCAGTACTTC CAISLGPRGNYEQYF
- TRBJ2-7 - TRBV28 TGTGCCAGTAAAGGGGGGGGAACCGGGGAGCAGTACTTC CASKGGGTGEQYF
- TRBJ2-1 - TRBV12-3/TRBV12-4 TGTGCCAGCAGCCCCTCCTATCATGAGCAGTTCTTC CASSPSYHEQFF
- TRBJ1-3 - TRBV6-5 TGTGCCAGCAGTTACAGAGGATCTGGAAACACCATATATTTT CASSYRGSGNTIYF
- TRBJ1-1 TRBD1 TRBV3-1/TRBV3-2 TGTGCCAGCAGCGAAGTGCTTACAGGGGACCTGAACACTGAAGCTTTCTTT CASSEVLTGDLNTEAFF
once TRBJ2-7 - TRBV18 TGTGCCAGCTCACCACCGGCAGGCCAGGGAAACTACGAGCAGTACTTC CASSPPAGQGNYEQYF
- TRBJ1-1 - TRBV28 TGTGCCAGCAGTTTAGGAGGGGCCGGGAACACTGAAGCTTTCTTT CASSLGGAGNTEAFF
- TRBJ2-1 - TRBV4-2 TGTGCCAGCAGCCAAGAATTCCAGGGAGGTTGGGGAGACTCCTACAATGAGCAGTTCTTC CASSQEFQGGWGDSYNEQFF
- TRBJ2-3 - TRBV19 TGTGCCAGTAGTATCGGGCTAGCTGCAATTCAGTATTTT CASSIGLAAIQYF
- TRBJ1-2 TRBD1 TRBV28 TGTGCCAGCAGTTCCTCGACAGGGCGGGCCTATGGCTACACCTTC CASSSSTGRAYGYTF
- TRBJ1-5 TRBD1 TRBV7-2 TGTGCCAGCAGCCAGGGGTCGGGACAGCGCAATCAGCCCCAGCATTTT CASSQGSGQRNQPQHF
- TRBJ2-3 TRBD2 TRBV4-1 TGCGCCAGCAGCCAAGATCAAGCGGGAGGCTCCCAAGTGTGGAGCCAAACAGATACGCAGTATTTT CASSQDQAGGSQVWSQTDTQYF
few TRBJ1-3 TRBD1 TRBV28 TGTGCCAGCAGTTGGGGGACAGGGAGGGACGACGGAAACACCATATATTTT CASSWGTGRDDGNTIYF
- TRBJ1-1 TRBD1 TRBV18 TGTGCCAGCTCACCACCCGGGACAGGACGGATTGAAGCTTTCTTT CASSPPGTGRIEAFF
- TRBJ2-7 TRBD1 TRBV5-1 TGCGCCAGCAGCTTGGAAAGACAGGGCTACGAGCAGTACTTC CASSLERQGYEQYF